This TCR beta chain was recovered during a study of blood T cell repertoires in COVID-19. Turning to the study itself: Sites in the United States, Italy and Spain provided acute and convalescent COVID-19 samples.

The V end lost 0 bases, the J end lost 6 bases, and 12 bases lay between the germline ends. Germline V gene data show CDR1 as SNHLY and CDR2 as FYNNEI. The CDR3 runs 14 residues. This table comes from immunoSEQ multiplex PCR, and its TCRdb copy is limited to in-frame clones, with some not included. The sample carries around 300,000 clones, roughly 89% recorded once. The chain joins TRBV2 to TRBJ2-7, with D possibly matching TRBD1 (5 bases). Sequencing used peripheral blood. The sequence was collected from a man aged 50-59 years with acute or convalescent COVID-19. The CDR3 DNA follows: TGTGCCAGCAGTGAAGCCCCAGGGCTGGGCGAGCAGTACTTC. Protein product: CASSEAPGLGEQYF.